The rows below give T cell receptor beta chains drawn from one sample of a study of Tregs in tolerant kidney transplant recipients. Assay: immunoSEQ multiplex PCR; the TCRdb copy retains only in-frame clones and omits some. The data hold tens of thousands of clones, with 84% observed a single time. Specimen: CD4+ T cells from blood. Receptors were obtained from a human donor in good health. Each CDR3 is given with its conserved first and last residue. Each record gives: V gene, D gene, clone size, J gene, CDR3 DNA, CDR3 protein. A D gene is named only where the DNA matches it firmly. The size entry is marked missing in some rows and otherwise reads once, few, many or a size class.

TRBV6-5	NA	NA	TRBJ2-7	TGTGCCAGCAGCCAGGGGGGTTACGAGCAGTACTTC	CASSQGGYEQYF
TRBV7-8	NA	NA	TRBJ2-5	TGTGCCAGCAGCTACCCCTCTGCGGTAGAAGAGACCCAGTACTTC	CASSYPSAVEETQYF
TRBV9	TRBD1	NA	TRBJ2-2	TGTGCCAGCAGCACCCGGACAGGGGCTGTCGGGGAGCTGTTTTTT	CASSTRTGAVGELFF
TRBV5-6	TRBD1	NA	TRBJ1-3	TGTGCCAGCAGCGACCCTCTCTCTTTGCCGGGACAGGGTGCCACCATATATTTT	CASSDPLSLPGQGATIYF
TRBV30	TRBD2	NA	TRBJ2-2	TGTGCCTGGACGAGAGCGGGAGTGAGGGAGCTGTTTTTT	CAWTRAGVRELFF
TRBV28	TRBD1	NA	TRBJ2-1	TGTGCCAGCAGGACAGGGAACGCGTACAATGAGCAGTTCTTC	CASRTGNAYNEQFF
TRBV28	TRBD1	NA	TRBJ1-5	TGTGCCAGCAGTTTATGGCGCGTGGACAGGGGGCGAAGCAATCAGCCCCAGCATTTT	CASSLWRVDRGRSNQPQHF
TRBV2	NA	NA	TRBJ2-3	TGTGCCAGCATGGGTTATAGCACAGATACGCAGTATTTT	CASMGYSTDTQYF
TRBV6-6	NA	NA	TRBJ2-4	TGTGCCAGCAGTTACGGTTTTAGGGGAACTAAAAACATTCAGTACTTC	CASSYGFRGTKNIQYF
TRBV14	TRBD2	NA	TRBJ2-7	TGTGCCAGCAGCCAAGCTGGGGGGGTTATCGCCCAGTACTTC	CASSQAGGVIAQYF
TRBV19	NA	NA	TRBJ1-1	TGTGCCAGTGATGACGGTGGAATGAACACTGAAGCTTTCTTT	CASDDGGMNTEAFF
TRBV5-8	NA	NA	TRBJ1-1	TGTGCCAGCAGCTTGCTACGGACAAACACTGAAGCTTTCTTT	CASSLLRTNTEAFF
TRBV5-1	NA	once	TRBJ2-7	TGCGCCAGCAGCTTGGAGGCTAGTTCCTCCTACGAGCAGTACTTC	CASSLEASSSYEQYF
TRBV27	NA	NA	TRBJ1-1	TGTGCCAGCAGCCAACAGGACAGCTCGAACACTGAAGCTTTCTTT	CASSQQDSSNTEAFF
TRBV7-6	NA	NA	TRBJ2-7	TGTGCCAGCAGCTCAGAGGGGTTGGCCTACGAGCAGTACTTC	CASSSEGLAYEQYF
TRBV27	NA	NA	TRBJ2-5	TGTGCCAGCAGCCTGGGTCTCCAAGAGACCCAGTACTTC	CASSLGLQETQYF
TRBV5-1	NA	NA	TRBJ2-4	TGCGCCAGCAGCTTGGATTGGGGTCTAGCCAAAAACATTCAGTACTTC	CASSLDWGLAKNIQYF
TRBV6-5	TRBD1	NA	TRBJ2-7	TGTGCCAGCAGAACCCAATGGACAGGAGACTACGAGCAGTACTTC	CASRTQWTGDYEQYF
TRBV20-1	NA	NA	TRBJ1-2	TGCAGTGCTGGGATTAACTATGGCTACACCTTC	CSAGINYGYTF
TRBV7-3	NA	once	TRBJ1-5	TGTGCCAGCAGCGAGGACAACAATCAGCCCCAGCATTTT	CASSEDNNQPQHF
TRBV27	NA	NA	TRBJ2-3	TGTGCCAGCAGTTTATACGGCAGGGGCATCACAGATACGCAGTATTTT	CASSLYGRGITDTQYF
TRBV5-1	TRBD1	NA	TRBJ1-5	TGCGCCAGCAGCATGGGACAGGGGGCTCAGCCCCAGCATTTT	CASSMGQGAQPQHF
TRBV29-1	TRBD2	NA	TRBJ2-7	TGCAGCGTTTTGGGACTAGCGGGTTCCTACGAGCAGTACTTC	CSVLGLAGSYEQYF
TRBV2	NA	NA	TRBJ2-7	TGTGCCAGCACCCCACAGGCCTCCTACGAGCAGTACTTC	CASTPQASYEQYF
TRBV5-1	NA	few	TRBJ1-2	TGCGCCAGCAGCTTGGGAACGGAAGGCTACACCTTC	CASSLGTEGYTF
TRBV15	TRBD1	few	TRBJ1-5	TGTGCCACCAGCGGGGACAGGGTAGACCAGCCCCAGCATTTT	CATSGDRVDQPQHF
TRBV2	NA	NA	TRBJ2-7	TGTGCCAGCAGTCAATTGGACGGGTACGAGCAGTACTTC	CASSQLDGYEQYF
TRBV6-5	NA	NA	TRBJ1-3	TGTGCCAGCAGGACTGGGCCCAGCTCTGGAAACACCATATATTTT	CASRTGPSSGNTIYF
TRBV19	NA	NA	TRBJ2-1	TGTGCCAGTAGTCCCCCAGGGGGGTTGGGTAATGAGCAGTTCTTC	CASSPPGGLGNEQFF
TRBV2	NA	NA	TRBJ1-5	TGTGCCAGCAGTCGAGTTGGGGTCAATCAGCCCCAGCATTTT	CASSRVGVNQPQHF
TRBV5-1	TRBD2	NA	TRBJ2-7	TGCGCCAGCAGGGAACTAGCGGGAGCCTCCTACGAGCAGTACTTC	CASRELAGASYEQYF
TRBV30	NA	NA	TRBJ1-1	TGTGCCTGGAGGGCCGGGACAAAGAACACTGAAGCTTTCTTT	CAWRAGTKNTEAFF
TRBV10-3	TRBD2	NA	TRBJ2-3	TGTGCCATCAGTGAGTCGTACCTAGGGACTAGCGGCACAGATACGCAGTATTTT	CAISESYLGTSGTDTQYF
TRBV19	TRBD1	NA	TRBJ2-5	TGTGCCAGTACCAGACAGGGGTCTTCCCAAGAGACCCAGTACTTC	CASTRQGSSQETQYF
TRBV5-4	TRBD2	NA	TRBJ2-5	TGTGCCAGCAGCACGGGACTAGTACAAGAGACCCAGTACTTC	CASSTGLVQETQYF
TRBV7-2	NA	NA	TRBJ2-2	TGTGCCAGCAGCTTTCGGATGGGCACCGGGGAGCTGTTTTTT	CASSFRMGTGELFF
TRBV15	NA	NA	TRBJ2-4	TGTGCCACCAGCACCGACATGGGGAACATTCAGTACTTC	CATSTDMGNIQYF
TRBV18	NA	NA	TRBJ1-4	TGTGCCAGCTCACCACCCGGGGAGAATCAAGCAAAACTGTTTTTT	CASSPPGENQAKLFF
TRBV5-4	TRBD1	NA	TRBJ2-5	TGTGCCAGCAGCTTGACAGGGGAAGAGACCCAGTACTTC	CASSLTGEETQYF